This TCR beta chain was found in a study of cytomegalovirus exposure and HLA in healthy donors. This clone is a singleton in its sample. What it recognizes is unknown. All donors participated as healthy donors of bone marrow. The PCR contained 60 Vbeta and 13 Jbeta primers. Method: immunoSEQ multiplex PCR; TCRdb's copy keeps in-frame clones and lacks some. The repertoire includes 100,000 to 150,000 clones, under 90% of them detected once, and approximately 4% sits in the top ten. Study-wide results and limits: Near-uniform donor sequencing depth was presumed by presence/absence analyses. Most subjects had HLA-A and HLA-B alleles reportedly predicted accurately by TCR beta sequences.

With 6 bases removed from V and 13 bases from J, the gap between germline ends came to 15 bases. CDR3 length: 11 amino acids. Per germline, CDR1 MNHEY and CDR2 SVGAGI. The TCR comes from a middle-aged woman in good health and CMV-seronegative. This chain uses TRBV6-5 with TRBJ1-1; tentatively, D is TRBD1 (5 bases). The sample comprised PBMCs. The CDR3, as DNA: TGTGCCAGCAGCAACGGGGGTGGGGTTTTCTTT. Its translation: CASSNGGGVFF.